The T cell receptor (beta chain) described here comes from a study of blood T cell repertoires in COVID-19. Study information: Italy, Spain and the United States were the sources of the convalescent and acute COVID-19 samples.

This table comes from immunoSEQ multiplex PCR, and its TCRdb copy is limited to in-frame clones, with some not included. The data hold roughly 280,000 clones, with around nine tenths observed a single time. The CDR3 has 15 residues. Per germline, CDR1 SGHKS and CDR2 YYEKEE (reference sequence). The trim removed 0 bases at V and 4 bases at J, leaving 6 bases unmatched. Patients of the Seattle cohort, enrolled during active infection, were followed longitudinally. The chain carries TRBV5-5 and TRBJ2-5; 7 bases are shared with TRBD2. Sample: peripheral blood. This receptor was obtained from a woman aged 55-75 years with COVID-19, enrolled during active disease. The CDR3 loop is CASSLGGGSAETQYF. The CDR3 DNA follows: TGTGCCAGCAGCTTGGGAGGCGGGAGCGCAGAGACCCAGTACTTC.